Below, 20 T cell receptor beta chains from the same sample are listed, as sequenced in a study of beta chain features in type 1 diabetes. Regarding the study as a whole: People with Type 1 diabetes carried modestly yet significantly shorter TCRB CDR3s in all four CD4+ subsets.

Antigens of these TCRs are unknown. Sequencing targeted expressed TCRB transcripts, as all isolated RNA had been reverse transcribed. Generated by immunoSEQ multiplex PCR, the TCRdb table keeps only in-frame clones and is missing some. The table lists some 200,000 clones, under 20% of them singletons, with 0.065% to 0.095% in the top ten. Input material: naive CD4+ T cells from blood. Source of these receptors: a man between 25 and 39 years old with type 1 diabetes.

The chain has TRBV9 and TRBJ2-2, with 9 bases identical to TRBD2. This CDR3 is built from 14 residues. The junction had 7 bases not matched to a gene; V was cut back by 0 bases and J by 13 bases. The germline V gene encodes CDR1 SGDLS and CDR2 YYNGEE. CDR3 region: CASSVGTSDSVLFF. As DNA, the CDR3 is TGTGCCAGCAGCGTAGGGACTAGCGATTCAGTGCTGTTTTTT.

V usage is TRBV11-2 and J usage is TRBJ2-2, with D tentatively TRBD1 or TRBD2 (6 bases each). CDR1 and CDR2 from the germline V gene are SGHAT and FQNNGV. Trimming pared 5 bases from V and 2 bases from J, leaving 15 bases between. This CDR3 contains 16 residues. The CDR3 here is CASSAQTGLNTGELFF. The CDR3, as DNA: TGTGCCAGCAGCGCACAGACAGGACTAAACACCGGGGAGCTGTTTTTT.

The chain recombines TRBV7-9 with TRBJ2-5, with no clear D. This CDR3 has 13 residues. From germline, CDR1 is SEHNR and CDR2 FQNEAQ (reference sequence). V was pared by 2 bases and J by 5 bases, with 9 bases between. CDR3 sequence: CASSLNPPETQYF. The CDR3 DNA follows: TGTGCCAGCAGCTTAAACCCACCCGAGACCCAGTACTTC.

The genes are TRBV7-9 and TRBJ2-1; D call uncertain. Germline V gene sequence: CDR1 SEHNR, CDR2 FQNEAQ (reference sequence). The CDR3 length is 12 residues. V was clipped by 5 bases and J by 9 bases, with 11 bases between them. The CDR3 sequence: CASSPWSGEQFF. CDR3 nucleotide sequence: TGTGCCAGCAGCCCCTGGTCTGGTGAGCAGTTCTTC.

The chain recombines TRBV5-4 with TRBJ1-1; 10 bases align to TRBD1. The germline V gene has CDR1 SGHNT and CDR2 YYREEE (reference sequence). The junction had 2 bases not matched to a gene; V was cut back by 1 base and J by 2 bases. This CDR3 is 15 amino acids long. CDR3 nucleotides: TGTGCCAGCAGCTTGAGGACAGGGGGAAACACTGAAGCTTTCTTT. This gives the protein CASSLRTGGNTEAFF.

This clone has more than one count but fewer than ten. The rearrangement uses TRBV19 and TRBJ2-6; TRBD2 might be the D (5 bases). Trimming took 4 bases from V and 2 from J, leaving 9 bases between them. The germline V gene encodes CDR1 LNHDA and CDR2 SQIVND (reference sequence). The CDR3 extends over 15 amino acids. The CDR3 here is CASSRGVAGANVLTF. The CDR3 nucleotides are TGTGCCAGTAGTAGGGGAGTAGCTGGGGCCAACGTCCTGACTTTC.

This clone was observed a few times. The V call is TRBV7-3, the J call TRBJ2-5, with 12 bases aligning to TRBD2. Trimming cost V 3 bases and J 4 bases; bases outside gene matches: 6. Germline CDR1 is SGHTA and CDR2 is FQGTGA. This CDR3 region has 16 residues. The CDR3 region has the DNA TGTGCCAGCAGCTTGACTAGCGGGAGATTGGGAGAGACCCAGTACTTC. The encoded protein is CASSLTSGRLGETQYF.

This chain links TRBV29-1 with TRBJ2-7; 10 nucleotides agree with TRBD2. With V trimmed by 6 bases and J by 3 bases, 11 bases remained unmatched. The CDR3 sequence is 15 residues long. Germline V gene data show CDR1 as SQVTM and CDR2 as ANQGSEA. CDR3 amino acids: CSVSRRLAGDYEQYF. CDR3 in DNA: TGCAGCGTCTCACGGCGGCTAGCGGGGGACTACGAGCAGTACTTC.

This clone was counted only a few times. This rearrangement joins TRBV16 to TRBJ1-5, with 9 positions matching TRBD1. CDR3 size: 14 residues. J lost 6 bases, V lost 9 bases, and 9 bases had no gene match. CDR1 is KGHSY and CDR2 is FQNENV in the germline V gene. The CDR3 nucleotides are TGTGCCAGTACAACAGGGGGCATAGGTCAGCCCCAGCATTTT. It codes for CASTTGGIGQPQHF. The complete variable domain, with remaining parts taken from reference TRBV16 and TRBJ1-5, reads GEEVAQTPKHLVRGEGQKAKLYCAPIKGHSYVFWYQQVLKNEFKFLISFQNENVFDETGMPKERFSAKCLPNSPCSLEIQATKLEDSAVYFCASTTGGIGQPQHFGDGTRLSIL.

Only a few counts were recorded for this clone. J is TRBJ2-7 and V is TRBV4-2; 7 bases align to TRBD1. Trimming cost V 4 bases and J 5 bases; bases outside gene matches: 11. The CDR3 extends over 15 amino acids. The germline gives CDR1 LGHNA, CDR2 YNFKEQ. As DNA, the CDR3 is TGTGCCAGCAGCCGAGACCGACAGGGTACCGACGAGCAGTACTTC. Encoded protein: CASSRDRQGTDEQYF.

The gene calls are TRBV15 and TRBJ2-3, with D perhaps matching TRBD1 (5 bases). V shed 0 bases and J shed 5 bases, with 18 bases lying between them. The CDR3 loop spans 17 amino acids. Per germline, CDR1 LNHNV and CDR2 YYDKDF (reference sequence). CDR3 region: CATSRDRTRRGIDTQYF. Written as DNA, the CDR3 is TGTGCCACCAGCAGAGATCGCACAAGAAGGGGCATAGATACGCAGTATTTT.

CDR3 residues: CASSNGQSNEQFF. DNA of the CDR3: TGTGCCAGCAGTAATGGACAGAGCAATGAGCAGTTCTTC. The genes are TRBV6-6 and TRBJ2-1, with D maybe TRBD1 (6 bases). Germline V lookup: CDR1 MNHNY, CDR2 SVGAGI (reference sequence). V lost 5 bases and J lost 6, with 11 bases in between. CDR3 length equals 13 residues.

This clone was found a few times. This chain uses TRBV25-1 with TRBJ2-4; perhaps TRBD2 as D (5 bases). The CDR3 loop spans 16 amino acids. Germline V lookup: CDR1 MGHDK, CDR2 SYGVNS. The V end lost 5 bases, the J end lost 6 bases, and 20 bases lay between the germline ends. In nucleotides, the CDR3 is TGTGCCAGCAGTCCCACCGGAGCGGACGGTCGAAACATTCAGTACTTC. Translating gives CASSPTGADGRNIQYF. Filled out from reference TRBV25-1 and TRBJ2-4, the complete variable domain reads EADIYQTPRYLVIGTGKKITLECSQTMGHDKMYWYQQDPGMELHLIHYSYGVNSTEKGDLSSESTVSRIRTEHFPLTLESARPSHTSQYLCASSPTGADGRNIQYFGAGTRLSVL.

This clone was seen more than once but under ten times. V is TRBV18 and J is TRBJ2-1, with TRBD2 matching 9 bases. CDR3 length equals 16 residues. J gave up 4 bases and V 0 bases, and 4 bases lay outside the gene matches. Germline CDR1 KGHSH, CDR2 LQKENI. The DNA of the CDR3 is TGTGCCAGCTCACCACCGGCGGGAGGGGAGTACAATGAGCAGTTCTTC. This encodes CASSPPAGGEYNEQFF.

V gene TRBV7-9 combines with J gene TRBJ1-2, with D perhaps matching TRBD1 (6 bases). The CDR3 loop spans 15 amino acids. The V end was cut by 1 base, the J end by 5 bases, with 14 bases between. Germline CDR1 is SEHNR and CDR2 is FQNEAQ (reference sequence). The CDR3 DNA sequence: TGTGCCAGCAGCTTAGTCGACAGGCCGGGGTATGGCTACACCTTC. Its protein product is CASSLVDRPGYGYTF. Full variable domain (missing parts from reference TRBV7-9 and TRBJ1-2): DTGVSQNPRHKITKRGQNVTFRCDPISEHNRLYWYRQTLGQGPEFLTYFQNEAQLEKSRLLSDRFSAERPKGSFSTLEIQRTEQGDSAMYLCASSLVDRPGYGYTFGSGTRLTVV.

The chain combines TRBV30 with TRBJ2-7; 8 positions match TRBD1. The germline V gene encodes CDR1 GTSNPN and CDR2 SVGIG (reference sequence). Trimming removed 3 bases from V and 3 bases from J; junction bases left unmatched: 10. This CDR3 region has 15 residues. This chain's CDR3 is CAWSPAGGVRYEQYF. CDR3 in DNA: TGTGCCTGGAGCCCCGCAGGGGGCGTACGCTACGAGCAGTACTTC.

This clone was counted between two and nine times. The genes are TRBV29-1 and TRBJ2-7; D remains unclear. The V end was cut by 4 bases, the J end by 2 bases, with 12 bases between. The CDR3 runs to 13 residues. CDR1 is SQVTM and CDR2 is ANQGSEA in the germline V gene. The CDR3 DNA follows: TGCAGCGTTGTAACACCTTGGACCTACGAGCAGTACTTC. Residues: CSVVTPWTYEQYF.

V usage is TRBV5-1 and J usage is TRBJ2-1, with D unresolved. The germline CDR1 and CDR2 sequences are SGHRS and YFSETQ. The CDR3 is 11 amino acids. V shed 9 bases and J shed 3 bases, with 7 bases lying between them. CDR3 nucleotides: TGCGCCACGGGTCTCTACAATGAGCAGTTCTTC. Amino acids: CATGLYNEQFF. The entire variable domain, with the rest obtained from reference TRBV5-1 and TRBJ2-1, is as follows: KAGVTQTPRYLIKTRGQQVTLSCSPISGHRSVSWYQQTPGQGLQFLFEYFSETQRNKGNFPGRFSGRQFSNSRSEMNVSTLELGDSALYLCATGLYNEQFFGPGTRLTVL.

The V call is TRBV21-1, the J call TRBJ2-1; the table's D call, TRBD2, has no DNA check behind it. TRBV21-1 is a known pseudogene. This CDR3 has 10 amino acids. CDR3 sequence reads: CASRSNEQFF. The CDR3 region has the DNA TGTGCCAGCAGGTCGAATGAGCAGTTCTTC.

This clone was counted only a few times. This sequence joins TRBV10-3 and TRBJ2-5; 7 nucleotides agree with TRBD2. From germline, CDR1 is ENHRY and CDR2 SYGVKD. This CDR3 is 14 amino acids long. The junction had 6 bases not matched to a gene; V was cut back by 6 bases and J by 2 bases. The CDR3 DNA sequence: TGTGCCATCAGGGACGGGACTACACAAGAGACCCAGTACTTC. This codes for CAIRDGTTQETQYF.